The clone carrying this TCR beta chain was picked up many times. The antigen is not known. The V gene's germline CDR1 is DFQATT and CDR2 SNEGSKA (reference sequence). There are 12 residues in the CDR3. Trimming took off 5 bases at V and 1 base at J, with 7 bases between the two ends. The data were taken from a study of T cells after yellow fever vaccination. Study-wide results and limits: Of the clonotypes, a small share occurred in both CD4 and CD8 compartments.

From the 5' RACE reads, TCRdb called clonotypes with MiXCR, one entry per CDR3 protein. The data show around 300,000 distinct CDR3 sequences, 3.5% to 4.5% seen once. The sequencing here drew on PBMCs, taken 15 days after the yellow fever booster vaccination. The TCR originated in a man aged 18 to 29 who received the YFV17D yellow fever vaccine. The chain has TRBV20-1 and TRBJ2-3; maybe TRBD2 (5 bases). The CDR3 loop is CSAPGGTDTQYF. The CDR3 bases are TGCAGTGCTCCCGGGGGCACAGATACGCAGTATTTT.